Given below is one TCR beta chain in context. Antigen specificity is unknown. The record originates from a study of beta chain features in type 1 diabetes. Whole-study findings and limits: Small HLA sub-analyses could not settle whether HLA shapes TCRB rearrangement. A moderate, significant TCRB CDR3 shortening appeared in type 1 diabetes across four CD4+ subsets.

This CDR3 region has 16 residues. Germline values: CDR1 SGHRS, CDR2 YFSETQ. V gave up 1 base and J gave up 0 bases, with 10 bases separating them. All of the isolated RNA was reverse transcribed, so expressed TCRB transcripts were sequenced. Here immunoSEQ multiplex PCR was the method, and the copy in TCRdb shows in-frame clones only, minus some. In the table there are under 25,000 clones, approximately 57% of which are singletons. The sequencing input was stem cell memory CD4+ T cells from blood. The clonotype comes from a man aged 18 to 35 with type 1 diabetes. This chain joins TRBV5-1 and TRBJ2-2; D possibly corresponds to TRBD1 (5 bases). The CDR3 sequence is CASSLLGRANTGELFF. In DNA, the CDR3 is TGCGCCAGCAGCTTGCTGGGCAGGGCGAACACCGGGGAGCTGTTTTTT.